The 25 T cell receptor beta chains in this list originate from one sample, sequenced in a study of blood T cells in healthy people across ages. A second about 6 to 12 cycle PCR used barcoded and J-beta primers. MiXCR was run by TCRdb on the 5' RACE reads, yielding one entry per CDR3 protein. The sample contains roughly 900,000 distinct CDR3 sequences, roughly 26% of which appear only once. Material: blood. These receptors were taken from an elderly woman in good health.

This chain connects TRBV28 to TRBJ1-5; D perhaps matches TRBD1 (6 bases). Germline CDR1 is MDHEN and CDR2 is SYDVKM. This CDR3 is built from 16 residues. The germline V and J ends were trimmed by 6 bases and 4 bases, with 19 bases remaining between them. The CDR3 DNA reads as TGTGCCAGCAGCCTCGCGGGGAGGACAGCTAATCAGCCCCAGCATTTT. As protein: CASSLAGRTANQPQHF.

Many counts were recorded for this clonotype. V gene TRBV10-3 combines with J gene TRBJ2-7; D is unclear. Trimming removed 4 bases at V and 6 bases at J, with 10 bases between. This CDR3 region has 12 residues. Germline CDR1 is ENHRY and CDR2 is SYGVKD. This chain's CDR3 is CAISAGLTEQYF. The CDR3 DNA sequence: TGTGCCATCAGTGCCGGGTTGACCGAGCAGTACTTC.

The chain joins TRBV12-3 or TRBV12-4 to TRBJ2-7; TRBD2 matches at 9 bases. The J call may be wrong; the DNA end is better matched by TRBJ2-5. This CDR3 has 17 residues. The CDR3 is CASSLAPASGMGETQYF. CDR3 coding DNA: TGTGCCAGCAGTTTAGCGCCGGCTAGCGGGATGGGAGAGACCCAGTACTTC.

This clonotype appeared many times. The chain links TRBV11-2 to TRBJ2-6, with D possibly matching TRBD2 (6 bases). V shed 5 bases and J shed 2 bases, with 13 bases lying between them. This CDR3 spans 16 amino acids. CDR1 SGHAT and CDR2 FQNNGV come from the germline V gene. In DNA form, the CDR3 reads TGTGCCAGCAGCCCCCTTCCGGGGGCTGGGGCCAACGTCCTGACTTTC. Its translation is CASSPLPGAGANVLTF.

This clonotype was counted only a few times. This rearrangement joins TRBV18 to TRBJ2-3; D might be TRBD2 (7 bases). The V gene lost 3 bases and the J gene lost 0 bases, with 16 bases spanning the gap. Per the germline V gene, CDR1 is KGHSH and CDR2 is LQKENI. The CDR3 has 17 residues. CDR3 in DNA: TGTGCCAGCTCACCTCCGTCGAGGGGGGGGAGCACAGATACGCAGTATTTT. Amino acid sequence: CASSPPSRGGSTDTQYF.

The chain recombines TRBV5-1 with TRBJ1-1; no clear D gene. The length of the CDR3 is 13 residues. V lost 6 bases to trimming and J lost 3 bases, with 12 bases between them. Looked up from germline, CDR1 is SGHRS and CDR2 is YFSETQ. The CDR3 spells CASNSGPHTEAFF. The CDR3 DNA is TGCGCCAGCAATTCGGGTCCGCACACTGAAGCTTTCTTT.

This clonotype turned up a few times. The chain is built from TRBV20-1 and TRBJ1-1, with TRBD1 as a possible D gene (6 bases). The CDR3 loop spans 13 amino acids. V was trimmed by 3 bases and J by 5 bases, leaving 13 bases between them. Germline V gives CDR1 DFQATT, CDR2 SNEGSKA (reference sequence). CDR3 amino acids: CSASMGGRTEAFF. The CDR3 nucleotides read TGCAGTGCTAGTATGGGGGGCCGAACTGAAGCTTTCTTT.

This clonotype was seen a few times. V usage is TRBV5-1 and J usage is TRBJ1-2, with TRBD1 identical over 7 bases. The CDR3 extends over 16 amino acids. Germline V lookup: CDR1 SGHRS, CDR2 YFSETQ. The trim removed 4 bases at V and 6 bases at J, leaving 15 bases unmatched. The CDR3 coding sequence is TGCGCCAGCAGCATGTCGCCGACAGGGAATGGCAATGGCTACACCTTC. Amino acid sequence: CASSMSPTGNGNGYTF.

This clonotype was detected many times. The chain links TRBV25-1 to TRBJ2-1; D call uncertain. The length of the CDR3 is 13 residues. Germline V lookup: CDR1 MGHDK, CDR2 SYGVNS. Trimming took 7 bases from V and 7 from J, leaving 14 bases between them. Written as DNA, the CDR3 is TGTGCCAGCAATACCCCGGTGACAAATGAGCAGTTCTTC. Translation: CASNTPVTNEQFF.

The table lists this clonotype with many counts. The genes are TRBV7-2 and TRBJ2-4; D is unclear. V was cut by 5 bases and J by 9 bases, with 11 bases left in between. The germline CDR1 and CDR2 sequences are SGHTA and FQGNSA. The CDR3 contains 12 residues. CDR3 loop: CASSPEVGIQYF. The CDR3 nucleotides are TGTGCCAGCAGCCCAGAGGTAGGCATTCAGTACTTC.

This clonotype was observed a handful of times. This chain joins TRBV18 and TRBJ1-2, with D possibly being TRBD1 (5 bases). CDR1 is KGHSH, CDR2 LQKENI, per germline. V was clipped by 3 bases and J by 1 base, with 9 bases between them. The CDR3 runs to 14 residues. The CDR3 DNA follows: TGTGCCAGCTCACCGGGACCGAATAACTATGGCTACACCTTC. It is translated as CASSPGPNNYGYTF.

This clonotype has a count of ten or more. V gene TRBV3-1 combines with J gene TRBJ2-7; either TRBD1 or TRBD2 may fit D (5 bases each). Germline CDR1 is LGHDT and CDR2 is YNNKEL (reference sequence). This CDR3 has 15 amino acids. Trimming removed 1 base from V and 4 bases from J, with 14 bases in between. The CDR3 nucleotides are TGTGCCAGCAGCCAAGCGCCTAGCAGGGCGTACGAGCAGTACTTC. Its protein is CASSQAPSRAYEQYF.

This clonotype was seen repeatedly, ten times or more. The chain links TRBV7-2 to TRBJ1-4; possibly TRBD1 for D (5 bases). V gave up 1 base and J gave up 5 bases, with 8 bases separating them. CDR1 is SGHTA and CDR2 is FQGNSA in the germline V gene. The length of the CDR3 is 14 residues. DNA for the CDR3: TGTGCCAGCAGCTTAGGTTGGGGGAATGAAAAACTGTTTTTT. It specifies CASSLGWGNEKLFF.

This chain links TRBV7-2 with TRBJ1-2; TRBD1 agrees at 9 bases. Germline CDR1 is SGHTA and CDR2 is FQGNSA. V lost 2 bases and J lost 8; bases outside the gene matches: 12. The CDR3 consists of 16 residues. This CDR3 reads CASSLPSGTGSRGYTF. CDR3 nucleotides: TGTGCCAGCAGCTTACCCTCGGGGACAGGGTCACGGGGCTACACCTTC.

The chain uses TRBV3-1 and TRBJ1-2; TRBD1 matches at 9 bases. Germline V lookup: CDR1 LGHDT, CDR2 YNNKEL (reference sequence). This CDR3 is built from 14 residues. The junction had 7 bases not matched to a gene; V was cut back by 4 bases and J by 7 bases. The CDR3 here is CASSRSGTGRGYTF. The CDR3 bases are TGTGCCAGCAGCCGAAGCGGGACAGGGCGTGGCTACACCTTC.

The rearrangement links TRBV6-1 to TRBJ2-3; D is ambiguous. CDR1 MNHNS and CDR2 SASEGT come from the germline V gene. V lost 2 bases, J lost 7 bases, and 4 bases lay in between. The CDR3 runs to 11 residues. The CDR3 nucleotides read TGTGCCAGCAGTGAAAGTTATACGCAGTATTTT. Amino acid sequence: CASSESYTQYF.

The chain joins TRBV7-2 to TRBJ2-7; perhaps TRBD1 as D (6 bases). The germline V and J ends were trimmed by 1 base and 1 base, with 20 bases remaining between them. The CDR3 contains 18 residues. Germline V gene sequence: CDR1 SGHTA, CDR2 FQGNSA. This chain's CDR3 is CASSLGFRGPGASYEQYF. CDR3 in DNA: TGTGCCAGCAGCTTAGGATTTCGGGGACCAGGGGCGTCCTACGAGCAGTACTTC.

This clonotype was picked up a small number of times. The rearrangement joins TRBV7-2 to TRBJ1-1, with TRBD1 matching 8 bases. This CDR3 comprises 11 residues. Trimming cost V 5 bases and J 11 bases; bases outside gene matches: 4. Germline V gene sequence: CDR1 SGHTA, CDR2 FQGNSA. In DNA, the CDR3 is TGTGCCAGCAGCAGGACAGGGTTGGCTTTCTTT. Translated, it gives CASSRTGLAFF.

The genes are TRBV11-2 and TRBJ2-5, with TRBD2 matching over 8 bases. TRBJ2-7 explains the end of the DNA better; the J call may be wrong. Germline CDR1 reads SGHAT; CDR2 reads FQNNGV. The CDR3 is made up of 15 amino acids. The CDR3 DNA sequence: TGTGCCAGCAGTTCTGGGCGGGGGGCGCCCTACGAGCAGTACTTC. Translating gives CASSSGRGAPYEQYF.

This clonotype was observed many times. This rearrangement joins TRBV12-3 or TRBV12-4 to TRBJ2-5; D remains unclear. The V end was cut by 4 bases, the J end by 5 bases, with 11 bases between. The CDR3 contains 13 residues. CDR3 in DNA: TGTGCCAGCAGTTCCTCATTCGAGGAGACCCAGTACTTC. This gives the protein CASSSSFEETQYF.

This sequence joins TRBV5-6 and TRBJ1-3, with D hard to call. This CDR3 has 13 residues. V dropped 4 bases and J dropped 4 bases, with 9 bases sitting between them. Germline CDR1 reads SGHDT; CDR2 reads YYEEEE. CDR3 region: CASSALGGNTIYF. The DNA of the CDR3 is TGTGCCAGCAGCGCGCTGGGGGGAAACACCATATATTTT.

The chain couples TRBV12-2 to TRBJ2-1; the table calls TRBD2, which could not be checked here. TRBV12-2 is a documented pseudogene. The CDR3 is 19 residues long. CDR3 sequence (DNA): TGTGCAAGTCGCTTACTGGGACTAGCGGGAGGCCTCTCCTACAATGAGCAGTTCTTC. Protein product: CASRLLGLAGGLSYNEQFF.

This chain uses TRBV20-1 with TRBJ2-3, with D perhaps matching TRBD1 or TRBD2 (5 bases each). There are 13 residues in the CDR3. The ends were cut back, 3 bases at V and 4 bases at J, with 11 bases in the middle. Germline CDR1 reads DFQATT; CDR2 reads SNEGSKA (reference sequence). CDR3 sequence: CSARKRDPDTQYF. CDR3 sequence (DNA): TGCAGTGCTAGGAAACGGGACCCAGATACGCAGTATTTT.

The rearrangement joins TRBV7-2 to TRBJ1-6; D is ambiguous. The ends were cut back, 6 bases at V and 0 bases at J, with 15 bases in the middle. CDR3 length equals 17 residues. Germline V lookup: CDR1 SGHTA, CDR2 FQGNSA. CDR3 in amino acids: CASSFASLSSYNSPLHF. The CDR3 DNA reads TGTGCCAGCAGTTTTGCCAGCCTCAGCTCCTATAATTCACCCCTCCACTTT.

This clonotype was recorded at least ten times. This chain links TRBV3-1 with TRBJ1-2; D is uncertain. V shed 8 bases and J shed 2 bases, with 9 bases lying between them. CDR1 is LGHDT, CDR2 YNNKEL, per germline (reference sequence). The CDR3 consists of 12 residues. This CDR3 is CASGDANYGYTF. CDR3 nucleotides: TGTGCCAGCGGTGATGCGAACTATGGCTACACCTTC.